This note documents a single T cell receptor beta chain sequence. What it binds is not known. The study ran its PCR with 60 Vbeta and 13 Jbeta primers. The assay was immunoSEQ multiplex PCR, and TCRdb's table has in-frame clones only and misses some. Among about 160,000 clones listed, 65% to 85% were seen once. Germline lookup yields CDR1 MNHEY and CDR2 SMNVEV (reference sequence). There are 14 residues in the CDR3. The V gene lost 2 bases and the J gene lost 4 bases, with 12 bases spanning the gap. The data were obtained in a study of cytomegalovirus exposure and HLA in healthy donors. Overall study findings and caveats: In a later analysis, the majority of CMV-associated beta chains seemingly showed HLA restriction. In a later analysis, compared with equally common non-associated chains, HLA-associated beta chains were more expanded. Excluded were some V segments that proved indistinguishable, including TRBV6-2 and TRBV6-3.

This chain joins TRBV27 and TRBJ2-7; weak D call: TRBD1 (5 bases). This receptor was obtained from a male donor in good health and CMV-seropositive. The sample comprised PBMCs. In DNA, the CDR3 is TGTGCCAGCAGTTTAGGGCAGGGTTCGTACGAGCAGTACTTC. Its protein is CASSLGQGSYEQYF.